This TCR beta chain is from a study of CXCR3-negative and CXCR3-positive naive CD8 T cells. Germline CDR1 DFQATT, CDR2 SNEGSKA (reference sequence). The length of the CDR3 is 15 residues. It was by 5' RACE with UMI labels that the TRB cDNA libraries were prepared. Reprocessing the 5' RACE reads, TCRdb reports a single entry for every CDR3 protein and omits DNA. The sample has under 25,000 distinct CDR3 sequences. General study points: High diversity, comparable across both naive subsets, contrasted with much lower diversity in memory CD8+ cells.

For this clonotype: Its specificity is unknown.

This clonotype was obtained from a human donor in good health. Some clones in this sample may be carry-over from other donors' samples. The rearrangement links TRBV20-1 to TRBJ2-7; with no DNA, the TCRdb D assignment of TRBD2 cannot be verified. The source material was memory CD8+ T cells from blood. CDR3 sequence: CSARDFEGETYEQYF.